The 29 T cell receptor beta chains below were found in one sample sequenced in a study of cytomegalovirus exposure and HLA in healthy donors. PCR was performed using 60 Vbeta and 13 Jbeta primers. Using immunoSEQ multiplex PCR, the repertoire was profiled, and TCRdb retains in-frame clones only, with some absent. The data show some 130,000 clones, less than 65% seen once. The source material was PBMCs. The receptors stem from a man aged 35 to 55 in good health and CMV-seropositive.

The chain uses TRBV18 and TRBJ2-1; 9 nucleotides align to TRBD2. J gave up 4 bases and V 1 base, and 8 bases lay outside the gene matches. Per germline, CDR1 KGHSH and CDR2 LQKENI. This CDR3 contains 17 residues. The CDR3 sequence is CASSPRASGEGYNEQFF. The CDR3 coding sequence is TGTGCCAGCTCACCACGGGCTAGCGGGGAGGGATACAATGAGCAGTTCTTC. Full variable domain (outside the CDR3, taken from reference TRBV18 and TRBJ2-1): NAGVMQNPRHLVRRRGQEARLRCSPMKGHSHVYWYRQLPEEGLKFMVYLQKENIIDESGMPKERFSAEFPKEGPSILRIQQVVRGDSAAYFCASSPRASGEGYNEQFFGPGTRLTVL.

This clone has just one count. Written as DNA, the CDR3 is TGTGCCAGCAGTTTATCGATGGTACGGGGGGTCTCCTACGAGCAGTACTTC. Translation gives CASSLSMVRGVSYEQYF. V usage is TRBV27 and J usage is TRBJ2-7; 7 bases are a match to TRBD2. Germline V gives CDR1 MNHEY, CDR2 SMNVEV (reference sequence). The CDR3 contains 17 residues. With V trimmed by 0 bases and J by 0 bases, 8 bases remained unmatched.

The genes are TRBV4-3 and TRBJ2-2, with TRBD1 matching over 10 bases. J gave up 3 bases and V 0 bases, and 13 bases lay outside the gene matches. CDR3 length: 20 residues. Germline loops: CDR1 LGHNA, CDR2 YSLEER. CDR3 coding DNA: TGCGCCAGCAGCCAAGATATTTATCGTCCCGGGACAGGGGACACCGGGGAGCTGTTTTTT. Protein product: CASSQDIYRPGTGDTGELFF.

The rearrangement links TRBV6-6 to TRBJ1-1, with 7 bases that match TRBD1. V dropped 6 bases and J dropped 4; count of bases not matched to a gene: 5. Germline values: CDR1 MNHNY, CDR2 SVGAGI (reference sequence). The CDR3 consists of 13 residues. CDR3 bases: TGTGCCAGCAGCCCTCAGGGGGGCACTGAAGCTTTCTTT. This sequence encodes CASSPQGGTEAFF.

This clone came up a few times. The chain joins TRBV11-1 to TRBJ2-5, with TRBD1 identical over 8 bases. The V gene's germline CDR1 is SGHAT and CDR2 FQDESV (reference sequence). Germline trimming cut 3 bases from V and 4 bases from J; bases unmatched to any gene: 1. The CDR3 loop spans 13 amino acids. Here the CDR3 reads CASSFGQGETQYF. The CDR3 DNA follows: TGTGCCAGCAGCTTTGGACAGGGAGAGACCCAGTACTTC.

The chain links TRBV4-3 to TRBJ2-7, with 12 bases fitting TRBD2. V shed 2 bases, J shed 4 bases, and the junction held 15 bases outside the gene matches. CDR3 length: 19 amino acids. CDR1 and CDR2 from the germline V gene are LGHNA and YSLEER. For the CDR3, the DNA is TGCGCCAGCAGCCAACGCATCTCAACGACTAGCGGGAGAAGTTACGAGCAGTACTTC. Its protein is CASSQRISTTSGRSYEQYF.

The chain links TRBV10-2 to TRBJ2-1, with 9 positions matching TRBD2. The CDR3 runs 16 residues. J gave up 0 bases and V 6 bases, and 6 bases lay outside the gene matches. The germline gives CDR1 WSHSY, CDR2 SAAADI. The CDR3 is CASSISGGSSYNEQFF. In DNA, the CDR3 is TGCGCCAGCAGCATCAGCGGGGGGAGCTCCTACAATGAGCAGTTCTTC.

This chain links TRBV28 with TRBJ2-3, with 8 bases fitting TRBD2. Germline V lookup: CDR1 MDHEN, CDR2 SYDVKM. The V and J ends lost 2 bases and 2 bases, in that order; junction bases with no gene match: 6. The CDR3 is 16 amino acids. For the CDR3, the DNA is TGTGCCAGCAGTTTAGGGGTAGCGGGGAACACAGATACGCAGTATTTT. Its protein product is CASSLGVAGNTDTQYF.

CDR3 sequence reads: CASSFNTGYQETQYF. Written as DNA, the CDR3 is TGCGCCAGCAGCTTCAATACAGGTTACCAAGAGACCCAGTACTTC. This chain links TRBV5-1 with TRBJ2-5; D is perhaps TRBD1 (5 bases). CDR3 length equals 15 residues. V was clipped by 2 bases and J by 0 bases, with 11 bases between them. CDR1 and CDR2 (germline): SGHRS, YFSETQ.

The chain uses TRBV9 and TRBJ2-5, with 11 bases identical to TRBD2. This CDR3 region has 15 residues. Germline trimming cut 4 bases from V and 5 bases from J; bases unmatched to any gene: 7. Germline CDR1 reads SGDLS; CDR2 reads YYNGEE. The CDR3 spells CASSISGGAGETQYF. CDR3 nucleotide sequence: TGTGCCAGCAGCATTAGCGGGGGGGCCGGTGAGACCCAGTACTTC.

Only a few counts were recorded for this clone. The chain employs TRBV6-5 and TRBJ1-1; no firm D call. From germline, CDR1 is MNHEY and CDR2 SVGAGI. The CDR3 totals 14 residues. V lost 2 bases, J lost 4 bases, and 11 bases lay in between. CDR3 amino acids: CASSYHAVSTEAFF. For the CDR3, the DNA is TGTGCCAGCAGTTACCACGCGGTATCCACTGAAGCTTTCTTT.

This clone turned up a few times. The J gene is TRBJ1-6, the V gene TRBV7-2; D not resolved. The CDR3 totals 15 residues. In germline, CDR1 is SGHTA, CDR2 FQGNSA. The V end lost 2 bases, the J end lost 6 bases, and 11 bases lay between the germline ends. CDR3 sequence reads: CASSLQVNINSPLHF. Here the CDR3 DNA reads TGTGCCAGCAGCTTACAGGTCAACATTAATTCACCCCTCCACTTT. Using reference TRBV7-2 and TRBJ1-6 for the parts outside the CDR3, the full variable domain is GAGVSQSPSNKVTEKGKDVELRCDPISGHTALYWYRQSLGQGLEFLIYFQGNSAPDKSGLPSDRFSAERTGGSVSTLTIQRTQQEDSAVYLCASSLQVNINSPLHFGNGTRLTVT.

This clone was recorded a few times. The chain recombines TRBV28 with TRBJ2-1; 7 nucleotides line up with TRBD2. The germline V gene has CDR1 MDHEN and CDR2 SYDVKM. The CDR3 length is 14 residues. V gave up 9 bases and J gave up 6 bases; unmatched junction bases: 11. This chain's CDR3 is CASYTSGGGNEQFF. The CDR3 DNA reads as TGTGCCAGTTATACTAGTGGGGGGGGCAATGAGCAGTTCTTC.

This clone has only one observation. The rearrangement joins TRBV10-3 to TRBJ2-7; D gene ambiguous. The CDR3 consists of 16 residues. In germline, CDR1 is ENHRY, CDR2 SYGVKD. Between the trimmed V and J ends, which lost 2 bases and 1 base, there was a span of 15 bases. The CDR3 sequence: CAISEEYLGKSYEQYF. The CDR3 DNA follows: TGTGCCATCAGTGAGGAGTATTTGGGCAAATCCTACGAGCAGTACTTC.

This clone was found once. The V gene is TRBV9, the J gene TRBJ2-5; unclear D gene. The germline V and J ends were trimmed by 1 base and 6 bases, with 16 bases remaining between them. The germline CDR1 and CDR2 sequences are SGDLS and YYNGEE. There are 15 residues in the CDR3. This CDR3 reads CASSVSAQHEKTQYF. CDR3 nucleotides: TGTGCCAGCAGCGTATCAGCGCAACACGAAAAGACCCAGTACTTC.

CDR3 amino acids: CASSFGPGSNQPQHF. CDR3 DNA sequence: TGTGCCAGCAGCTTTGGACCGGGGAGCAATCAGCCCCAGCATTTT. The chain has TRBV7-9 and TRBJ1-5; no firm D call. The germline V gene has CDR1 SEHNR and CDR2 FQNEAQ (reference sequence). Trimming took 3 bases from V and 1 from J, leaving 10 bases between them. This CDR3 comprises 15 residues.

This clone was counted a single time. The V and J genes are TRBV28 and TRBJ1-1; D is unclear. The CDR3 contains 13 residues. Trimming took off 6 bases at V and 6 bases at J, with 14 bases between the two ends. The V gene's germline CDR1 is MDHEN and CDR2 SYDVKM. CDR3 region: CASRDSGSAEAFF. The CDR3 DNA reads TGTGCCAGCAGGGACTCAGGTTCAGCTGAAGCTTTCTTT.

This rearrangement joins TRBV7-3 to TRBJ2-5; D perhaps matches TRBD1 (5 bases). CDR1 SGHTA and CDR2 FQGTGA come from the germline V gene. The length of the CDR3 is 15 residues. The V end lost 5 bases, the J end lost 3 bases, and 16 bases lay between the germline ends. This chain's CDR3 is CASSLHLGREETQYF. DNA of the CDR3: TGTGCCAGCAGCCTCCACCTTGGCAGGGAAGAGACCCAGTACTTC.

The chain combines TRBV11-3 with TRBJ1-6; D not resolved. Trimming removed 1 base from V and 6 bases from J, with 10 bases in between. Germline CDR1 SGHNT, CDR2 YENEEA. This CDR3 is 15 amino acids long. In DNA, the CDR3 is TGTGCCAGCAGCTTAGGAGGCAGACTTAATTCACCCCTCCACTTT. Encoded protein: CASSLGGRLNSPLHF.

This clone was counted between two and nine times. J is TRBJ1-1 and V is TRBV29-1, with 7 bases fitting TRBD1. Germline CDR1 SQVTM, CDR2 ANQGSEA. After removal of 7 bases from V and 0 bases from J, the junction contained 5 bases not matched to a gene. This CDR3 has 13 residues. The DNA of the CDR3 is TGCAGCGCCGAGACAGGGTTGAACACTGAAGCTTTCTTT. It yields the protein CSAETGLNTEAFF.

This chain links TRBV4-2 with TRBJ2-2, with a possible D match to TRBD2 (6 bases). V lost 7 bases and J 1 base, leaving 16 bases between the germline ends. The V gene's germline CDR1 is LGHNA and CDR2 YNFKEQ. The CDR3 contains 16 residues. The CDR3 coding sequence is TGTGCCAGCACCGTCTGGGCCGGGGGGAACACCGGGGAGCTGTTTTTT. This gives the protein CASTVWAGGNTGELFF.

There are a few counts of this clone. V gene TRBV11-2 combines with J gene TRBJ1-6; maybe TRBD1 (6 bases). Germline CDR1 and CDR2: SGHAT and FQNNGV. CDR3 length equals 18 residues. Trimming pared 4 bases from V and 0 bases from J, leaving 16 bases between. CDR3 coding DNA: TGTGCCAGCAGCTCTCAGGGGAGTGTCAGCTCCTATAATTCACCCCTCCACTTT. It translates to CASSSQGSVSSYNSPLHF.

The chain has TRBV5-1 and TRBJ1-1, with TRBD1 as a possible D gene (5 bases). The CDR3 is made up of 15 amino acids. Trimming stripped 3 bases from V and 6 bases from J, with 18 bases between. CDR1 and CDR2 from the germline V gene are SGHRS and YFSETQ. CDR3 in DNA: TGCGCCAGCAGCTACCTTTTGGGGGGGTCCTCTGAAGCTTTCTTT. This encodes CASSYLLGGSSEAFF.

The chain joins TRBV5-1 to TRBJ2-5; 10 nucleotides align to TRBD1. The germline CDR1 and CDR2 sequences are SGHRS and YFSETQ. The CDR3 consists of 15 residues. Unmatched junction bases numbered 7, after V lost 4 bases and J lost 4 bases. This chain's CDR3 is CASSPTTGGVETQYF. The CDR3, as DNA: TGCGCCAGCAGCCCAACGACAGGGGGCGTAGAGACCCAGTACTTC. Full variable domain (missing parts from reference TRBV5-1 and TRBJ2-5): KAGVTQTPRYLIKTRGQQVTLSCSPISGHRSVSWYQQTPGQGLQFLFEYFSETQRNKGNFPGRFSGRQFSNSRSEMNVSTLELGDSALYLCASSPTTGGVETQYFGPGTRLLVL.

This clone appeared a few times. The chain joins TRBV9 to TRBJ2-7; TRBD1 matches at 10 bases. V was clipped by 4 bases and J by 6 bases; unmatched bases: 7. This CDR3 region has 14 residues. In germline, CDR1 is SGDLS, CDR2 YYNGEE. The CDR3 loop is CASSPRTGGAEQYF. In nucleotides, the CDR3 is TGTGCCAGCAGCCCGCGGACAGGGGGTGCCGAGCAGTACTTC.

This chain links TRBV2 with TRBJ1-6; 9 nucleotides agree with TRBD1. This CDR3 has 15 amino acids. In germline, CDR1 is SNHLY, CDR2 FYNNEI. V lost 3 bases and J lost 5; bases outside the gene matches: 2. CDR3 in amino acids: CASSEGQGHNSPLHF. CDR3 DNA: TGTGCCAGCAGTGAGGGACAGGGTCATAATTCACCCCTCCACTTT.

This clone occurred a few times. This chain links TRBV10-2 with TRBJ2-3; no reliable D call. The germline V and J ends were trimmed by 5 bases and 8 bases, with 11 bases remaining between them. Germline loops: CDR1 WSHSY, CDR2 SAAADI. This CDR3 region has 12 residues. The DNA of the CDR3 is TGCGCCAGCAGTTCTACTCGTCGTACGCAGTATTTT. Protein: CASSSTRRTQYF.

This chain connects TRBV6-7 to TRBJ2-7; possibly TRBD1 for D (6 bases). TRBV6-7 is designated an ORF whose function remains uncertain. V was pared by 4 bases and J by 3 bases, with 13 bases between. This CDR3 region has 14 residues. The CDR3 spells CASSCLGHLYEQYF. In nucleotides, the CDR3 is TGTGCCAGCAGTTGCTTGGGACACCTCTACGAGCAGTACTTC.

The chain carries TRBV2 and TRBJ2-2; weak D call: TRBD2 (6 bases). V was cut by 9 bases and J by 5 bases, with 19 bases left in between. Germline V CDR1 and CDR2: SNHLY, FYNNEI. The CDR3 covers 15 residues. The CDR3 sequence: CARAGGGMFTGELFF. CDR3 bases: TGTGCCAGGGCCGGCGGAGGGATGTTTACCGGGGAGCTGTTTTTT.